Included here is one T cell receptor (beta chain) sequence, with context. Trimming cost V 4 bases and J 1 base, with 19 bases left between them. This CDR3 is built from 17 residues. Per the germline V gene, CDR1 is MNHGY and CDR2 is SAAAGT. The data were obtained in a study of shared clonotypes between healthy human individuals. Sequencing used immunoSEQ multiplex PCR; TCRdb keeps in-frame clones, though not all of them. Among some 1 million clones listed, about 75% were seen once. The receptor's source is a man aged 18 to 30 in good health. Sequencing was performed on memory CD4+ T cells sorted from blood. Subset described: CD45RA-negative fraction. The chain links TRBV6-8 to TRBJ1-2, with D tentatively TRBD1 (5 bases). CDR3 sequence reads: CASSFAFGGTSNYGYTF. The CDR3 nucleotides are TGTGCCAGCAGTTTTGCTTTCGGGGGAACTAGTAACTATGGCTACACCTTC.